This T cell receptor beta chain came from a study of blood T cell repertoires in COVID-19. At the level of the study: T cells, B-cell-depleted T cells, or PBMCs supplied cDNA or gDNA.

Sequencing used immunoSEQ multiplex PCR; TCRdb keeps in-frame clones, though not all of them. The table has around 7,700 clones, just over 85% seen once. The V end was cut by 3 bases, the J end by 5 bases, with 8 bases between. The CDR3 is made up of 12 amino acids. The chain combines TRBV12-3 or TRBV12-4 with TRBJ2-7; maybe TRBD1 (6 bases). Sequences were obtained from peripheral blood. The TCR originated in a woman aged 45 to 65 with active or convalescent COVID-19. In DNA, the CDR3 is TGTGCCAGCAGTTTTTCAGGGGACGAGCAGTACTTC. This sequence encodes CASSFSGDEQYF.